This T cell receptor (beta chain) is drawn from a study of cytomegalovirus exposure and HLA in healthy donors. The CDR3 extends over 15 amino acids. Between the trimmed V and J ends, which lost 0 bases and 7 bases, there was a span of 14 bases. CDR1 and CDR2 from the germline V gene are SGHRS and YFSETQ. PCR primers comprised 60 Vbeta and 13 Jbeta primers. Original processing notes: A later analysis tallied about 80 million unique TCR beta chains, approximately 11 million of them shared. Assay used: immunoSEQ multiplex PCR; TCRdb lists only in-frame clones, some missing. D and trimming come from the DNA, and the V and J calls and clone size come from that table. The table lists around 130,000 clones, around 75% of them singletons.

Sequenced: PBMCs. The TCR sequence derives from a female donor in good health and CMV-seronegative. The chain uses TRBV5-1 and TRBJ2-1, with D perhaps matching TRBD2 (5 bases). The DNA of the CDR3 is TGCGCCAGCAGCTTGGCGCCTCCCGGCGGGAATGAGCAGTTCTTC. It codes for CASSLAPPGGNEQFF. Supplemented by reference TRBV5-1 and TRBJ2-1, the full variable domain reads KAGVTQTPRYLIKTRGQQVTLSCSPISGHRSVSWYQQTPGQGLQFLFEYFSETQRNKGNFPGRFSGRQFSNSRSEMNVSTLELGDSALYLCASSLAPPGGNEQFFGPGTRLTVL.